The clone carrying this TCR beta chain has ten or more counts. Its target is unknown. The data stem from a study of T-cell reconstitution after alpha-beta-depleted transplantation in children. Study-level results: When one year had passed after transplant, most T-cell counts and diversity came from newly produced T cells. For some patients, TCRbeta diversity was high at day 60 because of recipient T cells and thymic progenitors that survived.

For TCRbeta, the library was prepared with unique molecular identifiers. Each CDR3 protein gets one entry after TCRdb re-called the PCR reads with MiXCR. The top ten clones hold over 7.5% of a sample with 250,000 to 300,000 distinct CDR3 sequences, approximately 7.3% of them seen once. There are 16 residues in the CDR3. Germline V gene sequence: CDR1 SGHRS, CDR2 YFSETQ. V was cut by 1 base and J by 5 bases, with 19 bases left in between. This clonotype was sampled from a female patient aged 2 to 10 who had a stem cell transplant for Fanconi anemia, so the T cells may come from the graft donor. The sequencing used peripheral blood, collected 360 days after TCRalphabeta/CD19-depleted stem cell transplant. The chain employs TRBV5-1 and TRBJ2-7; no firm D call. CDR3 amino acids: CASSLTSVGKGDEQYF. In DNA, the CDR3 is TGCGCCAGCAGCTTGACCTCAGTCGGTAAAGGCGACGAGCAGTACTTC.